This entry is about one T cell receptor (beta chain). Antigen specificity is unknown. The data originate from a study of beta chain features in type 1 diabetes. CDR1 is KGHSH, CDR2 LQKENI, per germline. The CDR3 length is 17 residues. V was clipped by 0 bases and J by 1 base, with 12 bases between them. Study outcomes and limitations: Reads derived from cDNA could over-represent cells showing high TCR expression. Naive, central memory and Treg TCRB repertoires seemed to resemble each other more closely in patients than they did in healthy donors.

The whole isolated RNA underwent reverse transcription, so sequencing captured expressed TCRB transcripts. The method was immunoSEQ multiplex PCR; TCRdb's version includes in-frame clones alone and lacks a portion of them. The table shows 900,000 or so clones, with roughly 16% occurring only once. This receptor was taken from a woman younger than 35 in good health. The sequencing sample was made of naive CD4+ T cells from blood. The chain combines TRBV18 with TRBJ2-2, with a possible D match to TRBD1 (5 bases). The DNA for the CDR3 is TGTGCCAGCTCACCACCGCTGACAGATCTGAACACCGGGGAGCTGTTTTTT. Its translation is CASSPPLTDLNTGELFF.